This is a list of T cell receptor beta chains from one sample in a study of response to subunit inactivated influenza vaccine. Each CDR3 protein gets one entry after TCRdb re-called the RT-PCR reads with MiXCR. This sample has about 520,000 distinct CDR3 sequences, with roughly 7.6% found just once. The sequencing used PBMCs from blood, collected less than 30 months after vaccination. The source of these receptors is a man between 45 and 75 years old who received an inactivated influenza vaccine. Each CDR3 is given with its conserved first and last residue. A D gene is named only where the DNA matches it firmly. Some rows mark clone size as missing; the rest say once, few, many or name a class of expanded clone.

j_call: TRBJ2-1; v_call: TRBV6-2/TRBV6-3; clone_size: -; d_call: TRBD1; cdr3_nt: TGTGCCAGCAGTCCGGGACAGCTCTTCTACAATGAGCAGTTCTTC; cdr3_aa: CASSPGQLFYNEQFF
j_call: TRBJ2-3; v_call: TRBV6-1; clone_size: few; d_call: TRBD2; cdr3_nt: TGTGCCAGCAGGTCTGCGGGGGAAGGGCTGTATACGCAGTATTTT; cdr3_aa: CASRSAGEGLYTQYF
j_call: TRBJ1-3; v_call: TRBV7-2; clone_size: -; d_call: -; cdr3_nt: TGTGCCAGCAGCAGCGGGGAGTTCTCTGGAAACACCATATATTTT; cdr3_aa: CASSSGEFSGNTIYF
j_call: TRBJ2-5; v_call: TRBV11-1; clone_size: -; d_call: TRBD1; cdr3_nt: TGTGCCAGCAGTTTCGGACGGGACAGAGGGACCCAGTACTTC; cdr3_aa: CASSFGRDRGTQYF
j_call: TRBJ2-5; v_call: TRBV6-1; clone_size: few; d_call: TRBD1; cdr3_nt: TGTGCCAGCGGAGGGACAGGGGGCTTTGAGACCCAGTACTTC; cdr3_aa: CASGGTGGFETQYF
j_call: TRBJ1-2; v_call: TRBV4-3; clone_size: many; d_call: -; cdr3_nt: TGCGCCAGCAGCCAAGCCCACGGGGCTGGCTACACCTTC; cdr3_aa: CASSQAHGAGYTF
j_call: TRBJ2-7; v_call: TRBV4-3; clone_size: -; d_call: TRBD2; cdr3_nt: TGCGCCAGCAGCCAAGCTAGCGGAAATTCCTACGAGCAGTACTTC; cdr3_aa: CASSQASGNSYEQYF
j_call: TRBJ2-1; v_call: TRBV20-1; clone_size: many; d_call: -; cdr3_nt: TGCAGTGCCAGAGGGGTAAACTCCTACAATGAGCAGTTCTTC; cdr3_aa: CSARGVNSYNEQFF
j_call: TRBJ1-6; v_call: TRBV6-1; clone_size: -; d_call: -; cdr3_nt: TGTGCCAGCAGTCAATATACCCACAGGAGCTCCTATAATTCACCCCTCCACTTT; cdr3_aa: CASSQYTHRSSYNSPLHF
j_call: TRBJ2-1; v_call: TRBV29-1; clone_size: few; d_call: -; cdr3_nt: TGCAGCGTCTTACAGGGTTCCGATCCGAGCTCCTACAATGAGCAGTTCTTC; cdr3_aa: CSVLQGSDPSSYNEQFF
j_call: TRBJ1-2; v_call: TRBV20-1; clone_size: -; d_call: -; cdr3_nt: TGCAGTGCTAGAGATCGCGTAGGGGGAGGCTATGGCTACACCTTC; cdr3_aa: CSARDRVGGGYGYTF
j_call: TRBJ2-1; v_call: TRBV6-5; clone_size: many; d_call: TRBD2; cdr3_nt: TGTGCCAGCAGTTACTCGATTTACCGGGGGGGAACCGATGAGCAGTTCTTC; cdr3_aa: CASSYSIYRGGTDEQFF
j_call: TRBJ2-2; v_call: TRBV4-1; clone_size: many; d_call: -; cdr3_nt: TGCGCCAGCAGCCAAGATCTCTACGGAGGGCCCACCGGGGAGCTGTTTTTT; cdr3_aa: CASSQDLYGGPTGELFF
j_call: TRBJ2-1; v_call: TRBV3-1; clone_size: few; d_call: TRBD2; cdr3_nt: TGTGCCAGCAGGCGTCACGGCGGGGGGGCCATGGATGAGCAGTTCTTC; cdr3_aa: CASRRHGGGAMDEQFF
j_call: TRBJ1-3; v_call: TRBV10-3; clone_size: -; d_call: -; cdr3_nt: TGTGCCATCAGTGAGTCTTCAGGGCTTACTGGAAACACCATATATTTT; cdr3_aa: CAISESSGLTGNTIYF
j_call: TRBJ1-1; v_call: TRBV5-1; clone_size: few; d_call: -; cdr3_nt: TGCGCCAGCAGCCCCCGGCCCGGGGGCACTGAAGCTTTCTTT; cdr3_aa: CASSPRPGGTEAFF
j_call: TRBJ2-1; v_call: TRBV12-3/TRBV12-4; clone_size: few; d_call: TRBD2; cdr3_nt: TGTGCCAGCAGTCCGGGGTCCGTAGCGGGAGGGAGAAATGAGCAGTTCTTC; cdr3_aa: CASSPGSVAGGRNEQFF
j_call: TRBJ2-1; v_call: TRBV28; clone_size: many; d_call: -; cdr3_nt: TGTGCCAGCAGTTTACAGGTACAGAACAATGAGCAGTTCTTC; cdr3_aa: CASSLQVQNNEQFF
j_call: TRBJ2-2; v_call: TRBV10-3; clone_size: many; d_call: -; cdr3_nt: TGTGCCATCAGTGAGTCACGGGACTCCACCGGGGAGCTGTTTTTT; cdr3_aa: CAISESRDSTGELFF
j_call: TRBJ2-5; v_call: TRBV7-9; clone_size: many; d_call: -; cdr3_nt: TGTGCCAGCAGGGCGCAGGCCCAAGAGACCCAGTACTTC; cdr3_aa: CASRAQAQETQYF
j_call: TRBJ2-1; v_call: TRBV27; clone_size: -; d_call: TRBD2; cdr3_nt: TGTGCCAGCAGTTTATTGGGACTAGCGGGAGGGCCAGAGAATGAGCAGTTCTTC; cdr3_aa: CASSLLGLAGGPENEQFF
j_call: TRBJ1-2; v_call: TRBV6-1; clone_size: -; d_call: -; cdr3_nt: TGTGCCAGTGGAGGGGCTATTAACTATGGCTACACCTTC; cdr3_aa: CASGGAINYGYTF
j_call: TRBJ2-2; v_call: TRBV7-3; clone_size: once; d_call: -; cdr3_nt: TGTGCCAGCAGGCCGGAAAGAAACACCGGGGAGCTGTTTTTT; cdr3_aa: CASRPERNTGELFF
j_call: TRBJ1-2; v_call: TRBV20-1; clone_size: many; d_call: -; cdr3_nt: TGCAGTGTGGGCAGGGCCCATGGCTACACCTTC; cdr3_aa: CSVGRAHGYTF
j_call: TRBJ1-1; v_call: TRBV3-1; clone_size: -; d_call: -; cdr3_nt: TGTGCCAGCAGACAAGGTCGTCAGGGTCAAGCTTTCTTT; cdr3_aa: CASRQGRQGQAFF
j_call: TRBJ2-5; v_call: TRBV7-9; clone_size: -; d_call: -; cdr3_nt: TGTGCCAGCACCCTCCTCTCCGATTCTGGCGAGACCCAGTACTTC; cdr3_aa: CASTLLSDSGETQYF
j_call: TRBJ2-3; v_call: TRBV18; clone_size: -; d_call: TRBD2; cdr3_nt: TGTGCCAGCTCACCGACCGGGGGACTAGCGGGCACAGATACGCAGTATTTT; cdr3_aa: CASSPTGGLAGTDTQYF
j_call: TRBJ1-1; v_call: TRBV5-1; clone_size: -; d_call: -; cdr3_nt: TGCGCCAGCAGCTTGAGTGGGGTAGGCGCTGAAGCTTTCTTT; cdr3_aa: CASSLSGVGAEAFF
j_call: TRBJ1-1; v_call: TRBV6-5; clone_size: many; d_call: -; cdr3_nt: TGTGCCAGCAGTTTTACGGGACCCTTGAACACTGAAGCTTTCTTT; cdr3_aa: CASSFTGPLNTEAFF
j_call: TRBJ2-3; v_call: TRBV9; clone_size: few; d_call: TRBD2; cdr3_nt: TGTGCCAGCAGCGTAGTAAAGCGGGAGTCGGCAGATACGCAGTATTTT; cdr3_aa: CASSVVKRESADTQYF
j_call: TRBJ1-3; v_call: TRBV5-6; clone_size: few; d_call: -; cdr3_nt: TGTGCCAGCAGCTTGCGGGGCTCGTCGGATGGAAACACCATATATTTT; cdr3_aa: CASSLRGSSDGNTIYF
j_call: TRBJ2-7; v_call: TRBV20-1; clone_size: -; d_call: -; cdr3_nt: TGCAGTGCTAGAGGCAGCAAATACGAGCAGTACTTC; cdr3_aa: CSARGSKYEQYF
j_call: TRBJ2-1; v_call: TRBV15; clone_size: -; d_call: TRBD1; cdr3_nt: TGTGCCACCAGCAGAGACCCCCAGGGGGCCTTCGGCAATGAGCAGTTCTTC; cdr3_aa: CATSRDPQGAFGNEQFF
j_call: TRBJ2-5; v_call: TRBV12-2; clone_size: -; d_call: -; cdr3_nt: TGTGCAAGTCGCTTAGGAGGGACAGGGGCTGGGGAGACCCAGTACTTC; cdr3_aa: CASRLGGTGAGETQYF
j_call: TRBJ1-2; v_call: TRBV28; clone_size: -; d_call: TRBD1; cdr3_nt: TGTGCCAGCATACAGGGGACCTATGTCTACACCTTC; cdr3_aa: CASIQGTYVYTF
j_call: TRBJ1-2; v_call: TRBV28; clone_size: many; d_call: -; cdr3_nt: TGTGCCAGCAGTCGGGACACTGGCTACACCTTC; cdr3_aa: CASSRDTGYTF
j_call: TRBJ2-1; v_call: TRBV10-3; clone_size: many; d_call: -; cdr3_nt: TGTGCCATCAGTGGCCCGATGGTTTTTGAGCAGTTCTTC; cdr3_aa: CAISGPMVFEQFF
j_call: TRBJ2-3; v_call: TRBV28; clone_size: many; d_call: -; cdr3_nt: TGTGCCAGCAGTTTATTTGACTTGAGGGGATTAGATACGCAGTATTTT; cdr3_aa: CASSLFDLRGLDTQYF
j_call: TRBJ2-7; v_call: TRBV6-1; clone_size: few; d_call: TRBD1; cdr3_nt: TGTGCCAGCAGGGACAGGATTTACGAGCAGTACTTC; cdr3_aa: CASRDRIYEQYF
j_call: TRBJ1-5; v_call: TRBV29-1; clone_size: many; d_call: -; cdr3_nt: TGCAGCGTCGGAACGGGACACCTCACCCAGCATTTT; cdr3_aa: CSVGTGHLTQHF
j_call: TRBJ2-3; v_call: TRBV10-3; clone_size: many; d_call: -; cdr3_nt: TGTGCCATCAGTGCCGGGGCAGATACGCAGTATTTT; cdr3_aa: CAISAGADTQYF
j_call: TRBJ2-3; v_call: TRBV4-1; clone_size: few; d_call: TRBD2; cdr3_nt: TGCGCCAGCAGCCTTAGCGGGGTGGAGGCAGATACGCAGTATTTT; cdr3_aa: CASSLSGVEADTQYF
j_call: TRBJ2-2; v_call: TRBV10-3; clone_size: -; d_call: -; cdr3_nt: TGTGCCATCAGTGAGACACAGGGACGTTCGGGGGAGCTGTTTTTT; cdr3_aa: CAISETQGRSGELFF
j_call: TRBJ2-7; v_call: TRBV11-2; clone_size: -; d_call: -; cdr3_nt: TGTGCCAGCAGCCCTACCTCCCTGCGGGGTGCCCACGAGCAGTACTTC; cdr3_aa: CASSPTSLRGAHEQYF
j_call: TRBJ2-2; v_call: TRBV3-1; clone_size: -; d_call: -; cdr3_nt: TGTGCCAGCAGCCGCTCTCGCCTTTACACCGGGGAGCTGTTTTTT; cdr3_aa: CASSRSRLYTGELFF
j_call: TRBJ2-2; v_call: TRBV20-1; clone_size: many; d_call: -; cdr3_nt: TGCAGTGCGGAGGGGGTGGAGTTTGGGGAGCTGTTTTTT; cdr3_aa: CSAEGVEFGELFF
j_call: TRBJ2-7; v_call: TRBV27; clone_size: -; d_call: TRBD2; cdr3_nt: TGTGTCAGCAGTTCAGGGACTAGCGGGATCTACGAGCAGTACTTC; cdr3_aa: CVSSSGTSGIYEQYF
j_call: TRBJ2-1; v_call: TRBV9; clone_size: -; d_call: -; cdr3_nt: TGTGCCAGCAGCGTAGCCCCGGGAGCAGAGCAGTTCTTC; cdr3_aa: CASSVAPGAEQFF
j_call: TRBJ2-7; v_call: TRBV20-1; clone_size: -; d_call: TRBD2; cdr3_nt: TGCAGTGCTAGAGGCCTTAGCGGGATGCCGGCCGAGCAGTACTTC; cdr3_aa: CSARGLSGMPAEQYF
j_call: TRBJ2-6; v_call: TRBV11-2; clone_size: -; d_call: -; cdr3_nt: TGTGCCAGCAGCTTATCGACTGGGGCCAACGTCCTGACTTTC; cdr3_aa: CASSLSTGANVLTF